The rows below give T cell receptor beta chains drawn from one sample of a study of shared T cell receptors in the human thymus. Sequenced by immunoSEQ multiplex PCR; TCRdb stores in-frame clones only, minus some. The table lists hundreds of thousands of clones, approximately 87% of them singletons. The same data also went into a second study, on human thymus T cells.

Sequencing input: thymocytes. Receptor source: a boy under two years old with a congenital heart defect. The CDR3 runs from the conserved cysteine through the conserved F or W. The order of the fields is clone size, V gene, D gene, J gene, CDR3 DNA, CDR3 protein. D genes are given only for firm matches. Clone size is not always given. Where it is, it says once, few, many or a class for expanded clones.

abundance: NA; v_gene: TRBV6-6; d_gene: NA; j_gene: TRBJ2-1; CDR3nt: TGTGCCAGCAGTTATCGGCGGGGCAGCTCCTACAATGAGCAGTTCTTC; CDR3aa: CASSYRRGSSYNEQFF
abundance: NA; v_gene: TRBV4-1; d_gene: TRBD1; j_gene: TRBJ2-2; CDR3nt: TGCGCCAGCAGCCACCTGGACAGGGAGACTACCAACACCGGGGAGCTGTTTTTT; CDR3aa: CASSHLDRETTNTGELFF
abundance: NA; v_gene: TRBV14; d_gene: TRBD2; j_gene: TRBJ2-7; CDR3nt: TGTGCCAGCAGCCAAGCGGGACTAGCGGGACCCTACGAGCAGTACTTC; CDR3aa: CASSQAGLAGPYEQYF
abundance: NA; v_gene: TRBV18; d_gene: NA; j_gene: TRBJ2-1; CDR3nt: TGTGCCAGCTCACCACCGGGGAGCGAAAGAATTCCTGAGCAGTTCTTC; CDR3aa: CASSPPGSERIPEQFF
abundance: NA; v_gene: TRBV28; d_gene: TRBD1; j_gene: TRBJ2-7; CDR3nt: TGTGCCAGCAGTTTAAAGATGTGGCAGGGGGAAGAGCAGTACTTC; CDR3aa: CASSLKMWQGEEQYF
abundance: NA; v_gene: TRBV27; d_gene: TRBD1; j_gene: TRBJ1-4; CDR3nt: TGTGCCAGCAGTTGCCTCACAGGGGTGGGAGAAAAACTGTTTTTT; CDR3aa: CASSCLTGVGEKLFF
abundance: NA; v_gene: TRBV7-6; d_gene: TRBD2; j_gene: TRBJ2-5; CDR3nt: TGTGCCAGCAGCGATCCTCCGGGACTAGCGGGAGGGCAAGAGACCCAGTACTTC; CDR3aa: CASSDPPGLAGGQETQYF
abundance: NA; v_gene: TRBV7-2; d_gene: NA; j_gene: TRBJ2-7; CDR3nt: TGTGCCAGCAGCTTAGATAGCTCGACCTACGAGCAGTACTTC; CDR3aa: CASSLDSSTYEQYF
abundance: NA; v_gene: TRBV15; d_gene: TRBD1; j_gene: TRBJ2-3; CDR3nt: TGTGCCACCAGCAGAGACTCCTTACCCGGGACAGATTATGATACGCAGTATTTT; CDR3aa: CATSRDSLPGTDYDTQYF
abundance: NA; v_gene: TRBV15; d_gene: NA; j_gene: TRBJ2-7; CDR3nt: TGTGCCACCAGCATTACCGATTCCTACGAGCAGTACTTC; CDR3aa: CATSITDSYEQYF
abundance: few; v_gene: TRBV7-2; d_gene: NA; j_gene: TRBJ2-3; CDR3nt: TGTGCCAGCAGCGACACTAGCAGGCCTAGCACAGATACGCAGTATTTT; CDR3aa: CASSDTSRPSTDTQYF
abundance: NA; v_gene: TRBV7-2; d_gene: NA; j_gene: TRBJ2-1; CDR3nt: TGTGCCAGCAGCACTCAATCCGACGGGATGGATGAGCAGTTCTTC; CDR3aa: CASSTQSDGMDEQFF
abundance: NA; v_gene: TRBV7-9; d_gene: NA; j_gene: TRBJ2-7; CDR3nt: TGTGCCAGCAGCTCGCTAGTCAGGGGCCCGGGGGGAAGAGAGCAGTACTTC; CDR3aa: CASSSLVRGPGGREQYF
abundance: NA; v_gene: TRBV6-4; d_gene: TRBD2; j_gene: TRBJ2-3; CDR3nt: TGTGCCAGCAGACTTAGCGGGAGCCACGGGTCAGATACGCAGTATTTT; CDR3aa: CASRLSGSHGSDTQYF
abundance: NA; v_gene: TRBV27; d_gene: NA; j_gene: TRBJ2-4; CDR3nt: TGTGCCAGCAGTAACCAGTTAGCCAAAAACATTCAGTACTTC; CDR3aa: CASSNQLAKNIQYF
abundance: NA; v_gene: TRBV5-1; d_gene: NA; j_gene: TRBJ2-7; CDR3nt: TGCGCCAGCAGCTTGGTCTTAACCGGGACACCCTACGAGCAGTACTTC; CDR3aa: CASSLVLTGTPYEQYF
abundance: NA; v_gene: TRBV7-3; d_gene: NA; j_gene: TRBJ2-1; CDR3nt: TGTGCCAGCAGCTTAACCGGGGTGCACAATGAGCAGTTCTTC; CDR3aa: CASSLTGVHNEQFF
abundance: NA; v_gene: TRBV7-2; d_gene: TRBD2; j_gene: TRBJ2-2; CDR3nt: TGTGCCAGCAGCTTAGAACTAGCGGACACCGGGGAGCTGTTTTTT; CDR3aa: CASSLELADTGELFF
abundance: NA; v_gene: TRBV5-1; d_gene: NA; j_gene: TRBJ1-1; CDR3nt: TGCGCCAGCAGCTTGGGGGGGGGCCGAGTTCCCGGGGTGAACACTGAAGCTTTCTTT; CDR3aa: CASSLGGGRVPGVNTEAFF
abundance: NA; v_gene: TRBV5-4; d_gene: TRBD2; j_gene: TRBJ2-7; CDR3nt: TGTGCCAGCAGCCTGACTAGCGGGAGGCTTAGCTCCTACGAGCAGTACTTC; CDR3aa: CASSLTSGRLSSYEQYF
abundance: NA; v_gene: TRBV28; d_gene: TRBD1; j_gene: TRBJ1-4; CDR3nt: TGTGCCAGCAGTGAGACGACAGGGGGGAATGAAAAACTGTTTTTT; CDR3aa: CASSETTGGNEKLFF
abundance: NA; v_gene: TRBV19; d_gene: NA; j_gene: TRBJ2-2; CDR3nt: TGTGCCGGTGCCCCCCGCGTAACCCTCAACACCGGGGAGCTGTTTTTT; CDR3aa: CAGAPRVTLNTGELFF
abundance: NA; v_gene: TRBV4-3; d_gene: NA; j_gene: TRBJ2-7; CDR3nt: TGCGCCAGCAGCCAAGATCGCGGGGCGGCCGACAGGGTAAGAAACGAGCAGTACTTC; CDR3aa: CASSQDRGAADRVRNEQYF
abundance: NA; v_gene: TRBV7-9; d_gene: TRBD1; j_gene: TRBJ1-1; CDR3nt: TGTGCCAGCAGCCCAAGCCGGTTCCGGACAGGAGGGAACACTGAAGCTTTCTTT; CDR3aa: CASSPSRFRTGGNTEAFF
abundance: NA; v_gene: TRBV5-6; d_gene: NA; j_gene: TRBJ2-7; CDR3nt: TGTGCCAGCAGCCGGGTGTCCCCCTACGAGCAGTACTTC; CDR3aa: CASSRVSPYEQYF
abundance: NA; v_gene: TRBV5-6; d_gene: NA; j_gene: TRBJ2-4; CDR3nt: TGTGCCAGCAGCTCCAAACGACTTACAAACCATCCCTCAAAAGGCATTCAGTACTTC; CDR3aa: CASSSKRLTNHPSKGIQYF
abundance: NA; v_gene: TRBV27; d_gene: TRBD1; j_gene: TRBJ1-1; CDR3nt: TGTGCCAGCAGTTTTGGGACAGGGGGCAGGGACACTGAAGCTTTCTTT; CDR3aa: CASSFGTGGRDTEAFF
abundance: NA; v_gene: TRBV27; d_gene: TRBD1; j_gene: TRBJ2-2; CDR3nt: TGTGCCAGCAGTTCTCAGGGGGCCGGGGAGCTGTTTTTT; CDR3aa: CASSSQGAGELFF